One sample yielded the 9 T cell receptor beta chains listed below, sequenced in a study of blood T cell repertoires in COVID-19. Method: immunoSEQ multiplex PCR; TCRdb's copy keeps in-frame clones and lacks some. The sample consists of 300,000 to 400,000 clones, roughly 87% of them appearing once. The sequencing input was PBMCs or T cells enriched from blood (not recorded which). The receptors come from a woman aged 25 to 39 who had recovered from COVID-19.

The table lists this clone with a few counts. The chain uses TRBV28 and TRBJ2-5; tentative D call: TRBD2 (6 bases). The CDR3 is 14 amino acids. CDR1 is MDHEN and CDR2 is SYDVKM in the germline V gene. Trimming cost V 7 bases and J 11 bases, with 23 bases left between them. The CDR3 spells CASTLGVGLRAQYF. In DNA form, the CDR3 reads TGTGCCAGCACCTTAGGGGTGGGACTCCGCGCACAGTACTTC.

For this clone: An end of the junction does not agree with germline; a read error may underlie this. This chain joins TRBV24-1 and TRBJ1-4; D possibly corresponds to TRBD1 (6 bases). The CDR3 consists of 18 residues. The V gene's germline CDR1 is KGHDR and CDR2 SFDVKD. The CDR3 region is CATSDFTRRTATNEKLFF. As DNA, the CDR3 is TGTGCCACTAGTGATTTCACCCGCCGGACAGCCACTAATGAAAAACTGTTTTTT.

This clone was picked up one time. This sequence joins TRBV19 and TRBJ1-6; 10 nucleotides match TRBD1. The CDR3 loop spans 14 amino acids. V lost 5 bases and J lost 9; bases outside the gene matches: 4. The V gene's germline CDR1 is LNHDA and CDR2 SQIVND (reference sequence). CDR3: CASSQTGGGSPLHF. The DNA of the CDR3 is TGTGCCAGTAGTCAGACAGGGGGCGGTTCACCCCTCCACTTT.

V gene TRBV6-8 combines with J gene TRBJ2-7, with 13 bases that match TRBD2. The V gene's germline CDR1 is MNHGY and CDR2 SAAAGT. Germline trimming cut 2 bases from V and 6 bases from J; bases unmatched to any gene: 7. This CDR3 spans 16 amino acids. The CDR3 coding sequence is TGTGCCAGCAGTTACACACTAGCGGGGGGGCCGGGCGAGCAGTACTTC. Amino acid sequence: CASSYTLAGGPGEQYF.

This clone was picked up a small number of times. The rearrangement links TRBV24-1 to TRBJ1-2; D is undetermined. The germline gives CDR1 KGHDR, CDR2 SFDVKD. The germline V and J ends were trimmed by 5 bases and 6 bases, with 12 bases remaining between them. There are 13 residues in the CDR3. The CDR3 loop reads CATSGVDGHGYTF. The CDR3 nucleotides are TGTGCCACCAGTGGTGTCGATGGGCATGGCTACACCTTC.

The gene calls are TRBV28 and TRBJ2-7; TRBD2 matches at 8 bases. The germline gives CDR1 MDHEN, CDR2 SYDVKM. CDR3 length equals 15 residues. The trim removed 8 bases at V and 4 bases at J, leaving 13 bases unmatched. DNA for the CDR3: TGTGCCAGCCTAGATCTAGCGGGTGGAGTTTACGAGCAGTACTTC. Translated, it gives CASLDLAGGVYEQYF.

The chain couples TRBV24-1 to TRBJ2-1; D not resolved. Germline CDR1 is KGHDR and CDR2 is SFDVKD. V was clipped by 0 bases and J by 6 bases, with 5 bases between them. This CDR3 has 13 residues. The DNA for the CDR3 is TGTGCCACCAGTGATTTGCGCAGCAATGAGCAGTTCTTC. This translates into CATSDLRSNEQFF.

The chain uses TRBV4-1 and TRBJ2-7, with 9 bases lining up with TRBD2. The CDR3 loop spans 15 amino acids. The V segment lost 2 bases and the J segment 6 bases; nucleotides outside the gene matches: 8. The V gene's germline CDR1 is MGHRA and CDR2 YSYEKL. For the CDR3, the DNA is TGCGCCAGCAGCCAATATGGGGCTAGCGGGGTCGAGCAGTACTTC. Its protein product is CASSQYGASGVEQYF.

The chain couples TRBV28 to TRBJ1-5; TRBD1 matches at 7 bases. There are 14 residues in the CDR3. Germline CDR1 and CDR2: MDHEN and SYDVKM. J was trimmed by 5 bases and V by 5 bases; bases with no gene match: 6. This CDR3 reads CASSPQGHHQPQHF. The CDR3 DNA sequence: TGTGCCAGCAGTCCACAGGGGCACCATCAGCCCCAGCATTTT.